This entry features one T cell receptor (beta chain) sequence. What it binds is not known. Here immunoSEQ multiplex PCR was the method, and the copy in TCRdb shows in-frame clones only, minus some. Seen here are 38,000 or so clones, roughly 93% observed once, and the top ten hold around 3.2%. This specimen belongs to a study of cytomegalovirus exposure and HLA in healthy donors. Study-wide results and caveats: Researchers counted around 160 TCR beta chains as cytomegalovirus-associated.

The CDR3 runs 17 residues. The junction had 10 bases not matched to a gene; V was cut back by 4 bases and J by 0 bases. The V gene's germline CDR1 is SGHRS and CDR2 YFSETQ. Sequenced: PBMCs. This TCR came from a man younger than 30 in good health and CMV-seronegative. The chain carries TRBV5-1 and TRBJ1-3; 7 bases fit TRBD1. CDR3 bases: TGCGCCAGCAGCAGAGAGGGGGCTATGGACTCTGGAAACACCATATATTTT. It yields the protein CASSREGAMDSGNTIYF.